This T cell receptor beta chain was identified during a study of CD8 T cells in ankylosing spondylitis. Notes on the study in general: Roughly eight highly homologous variants formed a TCR beta motif that appeared characteristic of ankylosing spondylitis blood.

TCRdb analysed the 5' RACE reads with MiXCR anew, one entry per CDR3 protein. The table has around 490,000 distinct CDR3 sequences, roughly 5.3% seen once. For this clonotype: The target antigen is unknown. This may come from a read error, since a much larger clone is one base off. No conserved phenylalanine or tryptophan ends this CDR3, so it is likely a read error.

This sequence was found in a male donor with ankylosing spondylitis. The sample was blood, either unsorted or a sorted T cell fraction (not recorded which).

CDR3 nucleotides: TGCAGCGTTGATAGGAGGGAGGGCTATGGCTACACCCTC. It translates to CSVDRREGYGYTL. The chain combines TRBV29-1 with TRBJ1-2; no reliable D call. The CDR3 is made up of 13 amino acids. V was cut by 3 bases and J by 4 bases, with 12 bases left in between. CDR1 SQVTM and CDR2 ANQGSEA come from the germline V gene.